This T cell receptor beta chain was observed in a study of CD8 T cells in ankylosing spondylitis. Trimming left V 7 bases short and J 9 bases short, with 20 bases between. The CDR3 covers 14 residues. This clonotype was found a few times. The antigen is undetermined. Points from the study as a whole: Seemingly distinctive of ankylosing spondylitis blood was a TCR beta motif formed by eight highly homologous variants. Earlier reports found some motif variants in synovial fluid and blood in reactive arthritis.

A single record per CDR3 protein comes from TCRdb applying MiXCR to the 5' RACE reads. The sample records about 750,000 distinct CDR3 sequences, around 17% being singletons. This chain connects TRBV12-3 or TRBV12-4 to TRBJ2-3, with unresolved D. Input material: blood, either unsorted or a sorted T cell fraction (not recorded which). This TCR derives from a male donor with ankylosing spondylitis. The CDR3: CASKMGRTVTTQYF. The CDR3 DNA sequence: TGTGCCAGCAAAATGGGCCGGACCGTTACCACGCAGTATTTT.